This passage covers 8 T cell receptor beta chains from one sample sequenced in a study of blood T cell repertoires in COVID-19. The method was immunoSEQ multiplex PCR; TCRdb's version includes in-frame clones alone and lacks a portion of them. Of about 190,000 clones in the sample, about 86% were seen once. What was sequenced was peripheral blood. The receptors were gathered from a woman aged 18-29 years who had recovered from COVID-19.

J is TRBJ1-3 and V is TRBV7-8; TRBD1 might be the D (6 bases). Looked up from germline, CDR1 is SGHVS and CDR2 is FQNEAQ. With 6 bases removed from V and 0 bases from J, the gap between germline ends came to 9 bases. This CDR3 spans 14 amino acids. CDR3 coding DNA: TGTGCCAGCAGGTCCAGGGGCTCTGGAAACACCATATATTTT. It encodes CASRSRGSGNTIYF.

V gene TRBV28 combines with J gene TRBJ1-4; D call uncertain. This CDR3 is 16 amino acids long. V was cut by 5 bases and J by 7 bases, with 20 bases left in between. Germline V gives CDR1 MDHEN, CDR2 SYDVKM. Written as DNA, the CDR3 is TGTGCCAGCAGTCCTATCGCGGGCCACCGAATTGAAAAACTGTTTTTT. The encoded protein is CASSPIAGHRIEKLFF.

V usage is TRBV6-6 and J usage is TRBJ1-2; D possibly corresponds to TRBD1 (6 bases). This CDR3 contains 14 residues. Germline CDR1 MNHNY, CDR2 SVGAGI (reference sequence). With 5 bases removed from V and 6 bases from J, the gap between germline ends came to 16 bases. CDR3 coding DNA: TGTGCCAGCAGTGACCTCGGGACACAGAATGGCTACACCTTC. The encoded protein is CASSDLGTQNGYTF.

The chain recombines TRBV19 with TRBJ1-4, with D hard to call. This CDR3 is 13 amino acids long. The V gene's germline CDR1 is LNHDA and CDR2 SQIVND (reference sequence). V gave up 3 bases and J gave up 8 bases, with 10 bases separating them. CDR3 sequence: CASSMAGSEKLFF. The DNA of the CDR3 is TGTGCCAGTAGTATGGCGGGGTCCGAAAAACTGTTTTTT.

The genes are TRBV10-1 and TRBJ2-7, with D unresolved. The CDR3 length is 12 residues. Germline CDR1 reads WNHNN; CDR2 reads SYGVQD (reference sequence). Deletions cut 2 bases from V and 2 bases from J, with 4 bases between. The CDR3 sequence is CASSETAYEQYF. The DNA of the CDR3 is TGCGCCAGCAGTGAGACAGCCTACGAGCAGTACTTC.

The rearrangement uses TRBV5-1 and TRBJ2-3; TRBD2 matches 9 bases. Looked up from germline, CDR1 is SGHRS and CDR2 is YFSETQ. The length of the CDR3 is 15 residues. The J segment lost 6 bases and the V segment lost 0 bases, leaving 5 bases of the junction unmatched. CDR3 nucleotide sequence: TGCGCCAGCAGCTTGGAAAGCGGGAGGACCGATACGCAGTATTTT. Translated: CASSLESGRTDTQYF.

The chain couples TRBV3-1 (or the pseudogene TRBV3-2) to TRBJ2-7; TRBD2 might be the D (7 bases). V was cut by 7 bases and J by 5 bases, with 18 bases left in between. The germline V gene encodes CDR1 LGHDT and CDR2 YNNKEL (reference sequence). The CDR3 is 14 residues long. The chain's CDR3 is CASTPREGGDEQYF. In DNA form, the CDR3 reads TGTGCCAGCACCCCGAGGGAGGGGGGAGACGAGCAGTACTTC.

The V call is TRBV2, the J call TRBJ2-5; D ambiguous. The germline V gene has CDR1 SNHLY and CDR2 FYNNEI. The CDR3 spans 14 residues. The V gene lost 8 bases and the J gene lost 5 bases, with 18 bases spanning the gap. The CDR3 loop is CASLGIRSSETQYF. The CDR3 nucleotides are TGTGCCAGCCTCGGTATTAGATCCTCGGAGACCCAGTACTTC.